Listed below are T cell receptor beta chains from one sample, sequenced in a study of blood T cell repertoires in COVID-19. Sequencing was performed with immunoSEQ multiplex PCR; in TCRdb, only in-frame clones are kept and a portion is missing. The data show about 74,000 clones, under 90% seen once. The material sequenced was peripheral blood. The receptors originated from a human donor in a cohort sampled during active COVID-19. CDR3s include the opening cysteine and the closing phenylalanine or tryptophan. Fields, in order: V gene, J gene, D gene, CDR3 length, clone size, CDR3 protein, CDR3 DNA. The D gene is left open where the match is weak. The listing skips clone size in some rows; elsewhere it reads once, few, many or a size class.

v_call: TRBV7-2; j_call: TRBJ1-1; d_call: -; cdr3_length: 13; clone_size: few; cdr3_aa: CASTLDGNTEAFF; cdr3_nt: TGTGCCAGCACCCTAGACGGTAACACTGAAGCTTTCTTT
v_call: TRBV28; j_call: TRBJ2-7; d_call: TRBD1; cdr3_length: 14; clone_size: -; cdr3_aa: CASTRQGARSEQYF; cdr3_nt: TGTGCCAGCACTAGACAGGGGGCGAGATCCGAGCAGTACTTC
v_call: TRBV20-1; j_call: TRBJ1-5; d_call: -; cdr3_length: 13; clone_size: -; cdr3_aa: CSASPVRGQPQHF; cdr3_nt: TGCAGTGCTAGTCCGGTCCGAGGCCAGCCCCAGCATTTT
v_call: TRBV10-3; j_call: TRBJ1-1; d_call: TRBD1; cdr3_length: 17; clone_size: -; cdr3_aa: CAISELRQGILNTEAFF; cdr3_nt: TGTGCCATCAGTGAGTTGAGACAGGGAATCTTGAACACTGAAGCTTTCTTT
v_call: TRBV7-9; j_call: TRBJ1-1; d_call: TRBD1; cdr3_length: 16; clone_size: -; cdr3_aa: CASSLALGYRGTEAFF; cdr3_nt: TGTGCCAGCAGCTTAGCGTTGGGGTACAGGGGGACTGAAGCTTTCTTT
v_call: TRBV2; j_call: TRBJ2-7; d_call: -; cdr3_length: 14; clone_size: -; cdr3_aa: CASSPLLARVEQYF; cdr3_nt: TGTGCCAGCAGTCCCCTTCTGGCTCGGGTCGAGCAGTACTTC
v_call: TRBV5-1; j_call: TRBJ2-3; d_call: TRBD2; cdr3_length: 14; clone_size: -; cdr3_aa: CASSIAGVTDTQYF; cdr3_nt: TGCGCCAGCAGCATAGCGGGGGTAACAGATACGCAGTATTTT
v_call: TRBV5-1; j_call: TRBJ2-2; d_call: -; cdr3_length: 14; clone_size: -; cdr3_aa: CASSIDSPGRELFF; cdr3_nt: TGCGCCAGCAGCATCGACAGCCCTGGGAGGGAGCTGTTTTTT
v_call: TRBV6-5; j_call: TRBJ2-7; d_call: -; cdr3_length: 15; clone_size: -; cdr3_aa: CASSSAGTNAYEQYF; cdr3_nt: TGTGCCAGCAGTTCCGCCGGGACAAATGCCTACGAGCAGTACTTC
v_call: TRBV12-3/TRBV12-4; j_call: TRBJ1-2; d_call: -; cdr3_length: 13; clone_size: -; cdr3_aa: CASSLLYNYGYTF; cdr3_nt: TGTGCCAGCAGTTTATTGTATAACTATGGCTACACCTTC
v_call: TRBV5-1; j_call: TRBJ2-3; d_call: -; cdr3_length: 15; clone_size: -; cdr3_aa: CASSLVGGLTDTQYF; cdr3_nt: TGCGCCAGCAGCTTGGTCGGGGGTCTCACAGATACGCAGTATTTT
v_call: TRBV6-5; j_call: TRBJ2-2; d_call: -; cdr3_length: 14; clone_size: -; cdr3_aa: CASSPWASTGELFF; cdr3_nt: TGTGCCAGCAGTCCCTGGGCCTCCACCGGGGAGCTGTTTTTT
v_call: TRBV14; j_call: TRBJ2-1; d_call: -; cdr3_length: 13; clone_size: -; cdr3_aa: CASSQINTHEQFF; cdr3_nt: TGTGCCAGCAGCCAAATAAATACTCATGAGCAGTTCTTC
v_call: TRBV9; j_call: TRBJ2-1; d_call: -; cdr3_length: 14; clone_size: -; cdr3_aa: CASSAQTHYNEQFF; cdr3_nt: TGTGCCAGCAGCGCGCAGACACACTACAATGAGCAGTTCTTC
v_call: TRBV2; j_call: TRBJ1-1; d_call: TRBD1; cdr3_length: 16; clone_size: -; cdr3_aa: CASSLSLGQGYTEAFF; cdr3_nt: TGTGCCAGCAGTTTATCCTTGGGACAGGGTTACACTGAAGCTTTCTTT
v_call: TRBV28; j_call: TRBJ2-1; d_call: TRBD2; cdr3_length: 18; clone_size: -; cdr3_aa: CASSSHLGIAGAYNEQFF; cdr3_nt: TGTGCCAGCAGTTCCCACTTGGGGATAGCGGGGGCCTACAATGAGCAGTTCTTC
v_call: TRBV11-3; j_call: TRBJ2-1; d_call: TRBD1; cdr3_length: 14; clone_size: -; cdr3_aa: CASSDQDRGREQFF; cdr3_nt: TGTGCCAGCAGCGACCAGGACAGGGGACGGGAGCAGTTCTTC
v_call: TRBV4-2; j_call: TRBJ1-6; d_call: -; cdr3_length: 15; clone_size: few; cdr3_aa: CASSQVQGDNSPLHF; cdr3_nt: TGTGCCAGCAGCCAAGTACAAGGAGATAATTCACCCCTCCACTTT
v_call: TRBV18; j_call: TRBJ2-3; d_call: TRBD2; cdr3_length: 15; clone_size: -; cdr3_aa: CASSPTSGVIDTQYF; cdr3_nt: TGTGCCAGCTCACCGACTAGCGGGGTAATAGATACGCAGTATTTT
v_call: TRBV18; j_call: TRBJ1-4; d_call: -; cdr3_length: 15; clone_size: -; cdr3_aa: CASSPPRGFNEKLFF; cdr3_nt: TGTGCCAGCTCACCACCGAGGGGGTTTAATGAAAAACTGTTTTTT
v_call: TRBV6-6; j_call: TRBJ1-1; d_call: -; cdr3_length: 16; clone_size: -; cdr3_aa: CASSYSYGGMNTEAFF; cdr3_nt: TGTGCCAGCAGTTACTCGTATGGGGGCATGAACACTGAAGCTTTCTTT
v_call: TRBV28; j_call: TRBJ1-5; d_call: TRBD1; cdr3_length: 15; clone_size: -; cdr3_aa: CASSRVSGGGQPQHF; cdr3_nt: TGTGCCAGCAGTCGGGTATCAGGGGGCGGTCAGCCCCAGCATTTT
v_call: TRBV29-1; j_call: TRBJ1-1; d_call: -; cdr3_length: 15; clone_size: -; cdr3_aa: CSVGALLREGTEAFF; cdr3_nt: TGCAGCGTTGGAGCCCTCCTCAGGGAGGGCACTGAAGCTTTCTTT
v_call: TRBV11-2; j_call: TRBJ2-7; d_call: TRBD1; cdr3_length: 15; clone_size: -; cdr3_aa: CASSGGTGVQLEQYF; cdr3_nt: TGTGCCAGCAGCGGGGGGACAGGAGTGCAACTCGAGCAGTACTTC
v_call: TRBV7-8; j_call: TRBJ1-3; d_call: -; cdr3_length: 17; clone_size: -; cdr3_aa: CASSSGGGFSSGNTIYF; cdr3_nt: TGTGCCAGCAGCTCAGGTGGAGGGTTTAGCTCTGGAAACACCATATATTTT
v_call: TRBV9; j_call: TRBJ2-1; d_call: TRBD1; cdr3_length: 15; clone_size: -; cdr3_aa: CASSAQGSSYNEQFF; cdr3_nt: TGTGCCAGCAGCGCACAGGGGAGCTCCTACAATGAGCAGTTCTTC
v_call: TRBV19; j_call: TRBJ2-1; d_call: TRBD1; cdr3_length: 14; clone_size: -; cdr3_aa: CASTTGMVINEQFF; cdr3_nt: TGTGCCAGTACGACAGGGATGGTGATCAATGAGCAGTTCTTC
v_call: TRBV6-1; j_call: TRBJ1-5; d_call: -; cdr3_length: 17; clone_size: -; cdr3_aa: CASSERGVRLSNQPQHF; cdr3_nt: TGTGCCAGCAGTGAACGGGGGGTTAGGCTTAGCAATCAGCCCCAGCATTTT
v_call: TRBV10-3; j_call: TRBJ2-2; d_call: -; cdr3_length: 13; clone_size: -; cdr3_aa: CAISDDITGELFF; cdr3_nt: TGTGCCATCAGCGACGACATCACCGGGGAGCTGTTTTTT